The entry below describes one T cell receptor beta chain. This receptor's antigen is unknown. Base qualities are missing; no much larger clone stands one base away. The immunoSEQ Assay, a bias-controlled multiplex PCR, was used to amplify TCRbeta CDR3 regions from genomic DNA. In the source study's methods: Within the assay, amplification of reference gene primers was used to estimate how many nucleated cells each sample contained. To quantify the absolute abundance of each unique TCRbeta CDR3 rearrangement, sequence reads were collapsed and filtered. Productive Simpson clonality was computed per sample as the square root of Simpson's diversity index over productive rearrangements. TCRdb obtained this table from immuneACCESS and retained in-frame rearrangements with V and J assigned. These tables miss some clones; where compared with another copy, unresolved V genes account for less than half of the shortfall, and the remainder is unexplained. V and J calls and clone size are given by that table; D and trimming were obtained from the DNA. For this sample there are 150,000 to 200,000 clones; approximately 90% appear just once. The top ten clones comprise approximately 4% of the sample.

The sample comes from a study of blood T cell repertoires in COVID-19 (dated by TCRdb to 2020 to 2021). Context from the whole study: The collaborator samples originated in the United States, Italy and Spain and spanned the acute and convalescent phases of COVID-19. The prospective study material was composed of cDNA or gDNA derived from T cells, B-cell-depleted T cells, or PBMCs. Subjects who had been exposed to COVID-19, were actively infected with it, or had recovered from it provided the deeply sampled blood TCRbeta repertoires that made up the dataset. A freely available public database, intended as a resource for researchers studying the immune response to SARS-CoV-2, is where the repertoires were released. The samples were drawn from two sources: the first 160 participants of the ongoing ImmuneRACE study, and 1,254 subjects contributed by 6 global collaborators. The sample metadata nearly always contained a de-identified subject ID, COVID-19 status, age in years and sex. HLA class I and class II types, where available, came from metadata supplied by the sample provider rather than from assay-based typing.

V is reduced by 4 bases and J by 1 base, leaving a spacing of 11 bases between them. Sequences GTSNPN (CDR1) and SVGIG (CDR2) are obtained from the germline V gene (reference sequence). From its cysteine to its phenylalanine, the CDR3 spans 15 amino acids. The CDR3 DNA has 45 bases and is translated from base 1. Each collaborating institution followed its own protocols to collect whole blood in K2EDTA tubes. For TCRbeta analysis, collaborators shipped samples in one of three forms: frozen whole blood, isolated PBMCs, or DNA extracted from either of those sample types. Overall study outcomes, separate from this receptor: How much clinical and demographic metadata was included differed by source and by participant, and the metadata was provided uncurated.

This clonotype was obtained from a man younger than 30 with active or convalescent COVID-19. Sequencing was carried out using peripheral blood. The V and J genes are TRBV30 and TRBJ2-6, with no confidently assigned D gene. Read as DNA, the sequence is TGTGCCTGGAAATCGCGCGGATCTGGGGCCAACGTCCTGACTTTC. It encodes CAWKSRGSGANVLTF.